Below, 27 T cell receptor beta chains from the same sample are listed, as sequenced in a study of cytotoxic CD8 clonotypes in ibrutinib-treated CLL. Only in-frame clones appear in the TCRdb table, and some are missing; sequencing was by immunoSEQ multiplex PCR. Of 97,000 or so clones in the sample, approximately 80% were seen once. The sample was PBMCs, taken after 12 months of ibrutinib treatment. All receptors derive from a human donor with chronic lymphocytic leukemia.

The chain has TRBV7-7 and TRBJ2-1, with D possibly being TRBD2 (7 bases). The CDR3 has 15 amino acids. Germline V gene data show CDR1 as SSHAT and CDR2 as FNYEAQ (reference sequence). Deletions cut 1 base from V and 8 bases from J, with 15 bases between. CDR3 nucleotide sequence: TGTGCCAGCAGCTTAGGGCGGGGGCAATCCCATGAGCAGTTCTTC. Residues: CASSLGRGQSHEQFF.

The chain recombines TRBV28 with TRBJ2-7; D is possibly TRBD1 (5 bases). The V and J ends lost 6 bases and 5 bases respectively, with 20 bases between them. This CDR3 is 15 amino acids long. Germline lookup yields CDR1 MDHEN and CDR2 SYDVKM. CDR3 bases: TGTGCCAGCAGCCGAAATGGGCAGGGCGAGAACGAGCAGTACTTC. As protein: CASSRNGQGENEQYF.

The gene calls are TRBV18 and TRBJ2-2, with a tentative D call TRBD2 (5 bases). CDR1 and CDR2 (germline): KGHSH, LQKENI. The germline V and J ends were trimmed by 6 bases and 1 base, with 12 bases remaining between them. The CDR3 loop spans 15 amino acids. The DNA for the CDR3 is TGTGCCAGCTCTCCCCTGGACTGGAACACCGGGGAGCTGTTTTTT. This gives the protein CASSPLDWNTGELFF.

This chain links TRBV29-1 with TRBJ2-1; D unresolved. CDR1 is SQVTM, CDR2 ANQGSEA, per germline. This CDR3 contains 12 residues. The V gene lost 4 bases and the J gene lost 6 bases, with 10 bases spanning the gap. Here the CDR3 DNA reads TGCAGCGTTGTGGGCAGACGCAATGAGCAGTTCTTC. This sequence encodes CSVVGRRNEQFF.

V gene TRBV19 combines with J gene TRBJ1-2; D is ambiguous. The germline CDR1 and CDR2 sequences are LNHDA and SQIVND (reference sequence). This CDR3 has 12 amino acids. Trimming pared 4 bases from V and 4 bases from J, leaving 7 bases between. CDR3 coding DNA: TGTGCCAGTAGTACGGGCGGCTATGGCTACACCTTC. Its protein is CASSTGGYGYTF.

This clone was recorded once. V is TRBV7-6 and J is TRBJ2-3; the match to TRBD2 covers 13 bases. Germline trimming cut 4 bases from V and 5 bases from J; bases unmatched to any gene: 9. The germline V gene encodes CDR1 SGHVS and CDR2 FNYEAQ. The CDR3 contains 17 residues. This chain's CDR3 is CASSSLGLAGVKDTQYF. As DNA, the CDR3 is TGTGCCAGCAGCTCCCTAGGACTAGCGGGGGTCAAAGATACGCAGTATTTT.

V gene TRBV2 combines with J gene TRBJ1-2; possibly TRBD1 for D (6 bases). Germline V gene sequence: CDR1 SNHLY, CDR2 FYNNEI. Trimming removed 8 bases from V and 7 bases from J, with 17 bases in between. The CDR3 loop spans 13 amino acids. The CDR3, as DNA: TGTGCCAGCGGCTACAGGGTGAAGGGTGGCTACACCTTC. This codes for CASGYRVKGGYTF.

This clone was counted once. The chain links TRBV30 to TRBJ2-3; tentative D call: TRBD2 (5 bases). V was pared by 7 bases and J by 0 bases, with 17 bases between. The germline gives CDR1 GTSNPN, CDR2 SVGIG (reference sequence). The CDR3 has 15 residues. This chain's CDR3 is CASSRGPTSTDTQYF. DNA of the CDR3: TGTGCCTCCTCCCGGGGTCCCACTAGCACAGATACGCAGTATTTT. Full variable domain (remainder filled in from reference TRBV30 and TRBJ2-3): SQTIHQWPATLVQPVGSPLSLECTVEGTSNPNLYWYRQAAGRGLQLLFYSVGIGQISSEVPQNLSASRPQDRQFILSSKKLLLSDSGFYLCASSRGPTSTDTQYFGPGTRLTVL.

V and J are TRBV7-2 and TRBJ1-3; perhaps TRBD1 as D (6 bases). Germline V gene sequence: CDR1 SGHTA, CDR2 FQGNSA. The CDR3 runs 19 residues. V lost 1 base, J lost 4 bases, and 23 bases lay in between. This chain's CDR3 is CASSLGVGRGWSAGNTIYF. CDR3 bases: TGTGCCAGCAGCTTAGGAGTGGGCAGGGGATGGTCGGCGGGAAACACCATATATTTT.

The chain couples TRBV7-8 to TRBJ2-7; TRBD2 might be the D (7 bases). The CDR3 extends over 15 amino acids. Trimming stripped 5 bases from V and 3 bases from J, with 17 bases between. Per the germline V gene, CDR1 is SGHVS and CDR2 is FQNEAQ. The CDR3 is CASSRGGGGLYEQYF. The DNA of the CDR3 is TGTGCCAGCAGCCGCGGGGGAGGGGGACTCTACGAGCAGTACTTC.

This rearrangement joins TRBV5-1 to TRBJ2-5, with TRBD2 as a possible D gene (5 bases). V was clipped by 4 bases and J by 0 bases, with 10 bases between them. CDR3 length: 14 residues. The germline CDR1 and CDR2 sequences are SGHRS and YFSETQ. The CDR3 bases are TGCGCCAGCAGCACGGGATGGTACCAAGAGACCCAGTACTTC. Residues: CASSTGWYQETQYF. The whole variable domain, remainder taken from reference TRBV5-1 and TRBJ2-5, is KAGVTQTPRYLIKTRGQQVTLSCSPISGHRSVSWYQQTPGQGLQFLFEYFSETQRNKGNFPGRFSGRQFSNSRSEMNVSTLELGDSALYLCASSTGWYQETQYFGPGTRLLVL.

The chain carries TRBV5-6 and TRBJ1-1; possible D gene TRBD1, 6 bases. The CDR3 has 14 amino acids. Germline values: CDR1 SGHDT, CDR2 YYEEEE. V was pared by 6 bases and J by 4 bases, with 16 bases between. Here the CDR3 DNA reads TGTGCCAGCACCTCACAGGGTCTGGGCACTGAAGCTTTCTTT. As protein: CASTSQGLGTEAFF.

V gene TRBV7-2 combines with J gene TRBJ2-7; D remains ambiguous. The germline V gene encodes CDR1 SGHTA and CDR2 FQGNSA. Trimming cost V 5 bases and J 2 bases, with 16 bases left between them. The CDR3 loop spans 15 amino acids. For the CDR3, the DNA is TGTGCCAGCAGCCTCACCTCCCAGGTGACCTACGAGCAGTACTTC. Amino acid sequence: CASSLTSQVTYEQYF.

The rearrangement uses TRBV6-5 and TRBJ1-2; 7 bases match TRBD1. Germline V gene sequence: CDR1 MNHEY, CDR2 SVGAGI. Trimming removed 6 bases from V and 4 bases from J; junction bases left unmatched: 5. CDR3 length: 13 amino acids. Here the CDR3 DNA reads TGTGCCAGCAGATCAGGGGGTATCTATGGCTACACCTTC. Translated, it gives CASRSGGIYGYTF.

The chain combines TRBV6-6 with TRBJ2-7; 11 bases align to TRBD1. The junction had 0 bases not matched to a gene; V was cut back by 0 bases and J by 2 bases. Germline CDR1 reads MNHNY; CDR2 reads SVGAGI (reference sequence). The CDR3 is made up of 15 amino acids. The CDR3 protein is CASSYSGQGAYEQYF. The CDR3 DNA reads TGTGCCAGCAGTTACTCGGGACAGGGGGCCTACGAGCAGTACTTC.

This chain uses TRBV10-3 with TRBJ2-2; D is unclear. Germline-derived CDR1 and CDR2 are ENHRY and SYGVKD. Trimming removed 2 bases from V and 0 bases from J, with 7 bases in between. The CDR3 covers 15 residues. The CDR3 here is CAISEDQPNTGELFF. CDR3 bases: TGTGCCATCAGTGAGGACCAACCGAACACCGGGGAGCTGTTTTTT.

This chain joins TRBV30 and TRBJ1-4; maybe TRBD1 (6 bases). V was trimmed by 0 bases and J by 7 bases, leaving 12 bases between them. Per the germline V gene, CDR1 is GTSNPN and CDR2 is SVGIG (reference sequence). The CDR3 has 14 amino acids. The CDR3 spells CAWSVLQGGEKLFF. CDR3 nucleotides: TGTGCCTGGAGTGTTTTACAGGGTGGTGAAAAACTGTTTTTT.

This rearrangement joins TRBV9 to TRBJ2-5; 11 bases are a match to TRBD2. The CDR3 has 15 residues. The trim removed 2 bases at V and 3 bases at J, leaving 3 bases unmatched. The germline V gene has CDR1 SGDLS and CDR2 YYNGEE. CDR3 nucleotide sequence: TGTGCCAGCAGCGTTAGCGGGGGGGCAGAAGAGACCCAGTACTTC. Translated: CASSVSGGAEETQYF.

This clone was recorded only once. This chain joins TRBV6-6 and TRBJ2-1; no firm D call. Germline V gene sequence: CDR1 MNHNY, CDR2 SVGAGI (reference sequence). Trimming cost V 2 bases and J 10 bases, with 6 bases left between them. This CDR3 has 11 residues. As DNA, the CDR3 is TGTGCCAGCAGTTACCTACAGGAGCAGTTCTTC. This codes for CASSYLQEQFF.

The CDR3 loop reads CASSLSTPPGSYEQYF. The DNA of the CDR3 is TGTGCCAGCAGTTTATCTACCCCGCCAGGCTCCTACGAGCAGTACTTC. V usage is TRBV27 and J usage is TRBJ2-7, with D hard to call. CDR1 and CDR2 (germline): MNHEY, SMNVEV (reference sequence). The CDR3 totals 16 residues. Trimming took 0 bases from V and 0 from J, leaving 12 bases between them.

The chain links TRBV7-3 to TRBJ1-2, with 7 bases aligning to TRBD1. CDR1 and CDR2 (germline): SGHTA, FQGTGA. V trimming: 3 bases; J trimming: 4 bases; junction bases outside the gene matches: 2. There are 13 residues in the CDR3. The CDR3 region is CASSLDRTYGYTF. Here the CDR3 DNA reads TGTGCCAGCAGCTTGGACAGGACCTATGGCTACACCTTC. Looking up the rest from reference TRBV7-3 and TRBJ1-2 gives the full variable domain: GAGVSQTPSNKVTEKGKYVELRCDPISGHTALYWYRQSLGQGPEFLIYFQGTGAADDSGLPNDRFFAVRPEGSVSTLKIQRTERGDSAVYLCASSLDRTYGYTFGSGTRLTVV.

This chain uses TRBV5-6 with TRBJ2-3; 10 nucleotides agree with TRBD1. The V gene end was trimmed by 4 bases and the J gene end by 0 bases; junction bases not matched to a gene: 2. This CDR3 region has 15 residues. Germline CDR1 and CDR2: SGHDT and YYEEEE. This chain's CDR3 is CASSAGQGSTDTQYF. As DNA, the CDR3 is TGTGCCAGCAGCGCGGGACAGGGGAGCACAGATACGCAGTATTTT. Drawing the rest from reference TRBV5-6 and TRBJ2-3, the complete variable domain is DAGVTQSPTHLIKTRGQQVTLRCSPKSGHDTVSWYQQALGQGPQFIFQYYEEEERQRGNFPDRFSGHQFPNYSSELNVNALLLGDSALYLCASSAGQGSTDTQYFGPGTRLTVL.

This chain links TRBV6-1 with TRBJ2-3; no clear D. The CDR3 has 13 residues. CDR1 is MNHNS, CDR2 SASEGT, per germline. V lost 5 bases to trimming and J lost 2 bases, with 8 bases between them. The CDR3 here is CASSYLFTDTQYF. The CDR3 DNA sequence: TGTGCCAGCAGTTATTTATTCACAGATACGCAGTATTTT.

This CDR3 reads CASSIGQGSSQPQHF. CDR3 bases: TGTGCCAGTAGTATTGGGCAAGGGAGCTCCCAGCCCCAGCATTTT. This chain links TRBV19 with TRBJ1-5, with unresolved D. V lost 3 bases and J lost 7, with 16 bases in between. Germline CDR1 reads LNHDA; CDR2 reads SQIVND (reference sequence). The CDR3 contains 15 residues.

This clone has just one count. The rearrangement joins TRBV11-2 to TRBJ1-5; D not certain. Germline assignment: CDR1 SGHAT and CDR2 FQNNGV. This CDR3 spans 13 amino acids. Trimming took 0 bases from V and 7 from J, leaving 7 bases between them. The CDR3 bases are TGTGCCAGCAGCTTAGATGCTGTCCAGCCCCAGCATTTT. Its translation: CASSLDAVQPQHF. Supplemented by reference TRBV11-2 and TRBJ1-5, the full variable domain reads EAGVAQSPRYKIIEKRQSVAFWCNPISGHATLYWYQQILGQGPKLLIQFQNNGVVDDSQLPKDRFSAERLKGVDSTLKIQPAKLEDSAVYLCASSLDAVQPQHFGDGTRLSIL.

The chain combines TRBV7-2 with TRBJ1-2; D possibly corresponds to TRBD1 (5 bases). Germline values: CDR1 SGHTA, CDR2 FQGNSA. This CDR3 is built from 13 residues. Trimming removed 1 base from V and 3 bases from J, with 6 bases in between. The CDR3 coding sequence is TGTGCCAGCAGCTTAGGACAGTACTATGGCTACACCTTC. This sequence encodes CASSLGQYYGYTF. Using reference TRBV7-2 and TRBJ1-2 for the parts outside the CDR3, the full variable domain is GAGVSQSPSNKVTEKGKDVELRCDPISGHTALYWYRQSLGQGLEFLIYFQGNSAPDKSGLPSDRFSAERTGGSVSTLTIQRTQQEDSAVYLCASSLGQYYGYTFGSGTRLTVV.

This clone has only one observation. The V and J genes are TRBV7-8 and TRBJ1-1; D uncertain. CDR1 and CDR2 from the germline V gene are SGHVS and FQNEAQ. The CDR3 is 13 residues long. V was trimmed by 3 bases and J by 2 bases, leaving 7 bases between them. The CDR3 DNA is TGTGCCAGCAGCTTCGACCCAAACACTGAAGCTTTCTTT. Translation gives CASSFDPNTEAFF.